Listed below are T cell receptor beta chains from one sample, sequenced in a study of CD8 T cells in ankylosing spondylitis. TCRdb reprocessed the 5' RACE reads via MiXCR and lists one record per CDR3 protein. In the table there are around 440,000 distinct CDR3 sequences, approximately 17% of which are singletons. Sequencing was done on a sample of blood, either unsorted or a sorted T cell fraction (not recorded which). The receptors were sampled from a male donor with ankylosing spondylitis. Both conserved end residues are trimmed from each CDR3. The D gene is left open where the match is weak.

CDR3aa: ASSFGGRAYNEQF; v_gene: TRBV12-3/TRBV12-4; d_gene: .; j_gene: TRBJ2-1
CDR3aa: ASSSQGGGAGELF; v_gene: TRBV11-1; d_gene: TRBD2; j_gene: TRBJ2-2
CDR3aa: ASSSRVVAIYNEQF; v_gene: TRBV7-6; d_gene: .; j_gene: TRBJ2-1
CDR3aa: TVPGATKNIQY; v_gene: TRBV20-1; d_gene: .; j_gene: TRBJ2-4
CDR3aa: ATSDPGREGTGELF; v_gene: TRBV24-1; d_gene: .; j_gene: TRBJ2-2
CDR3aa: ASSKSGADTQY; v_gene: TRBV7-9; d_gene: .; j_gene: TRBJ2-3
CDR3aa: ASSDEGARRNSPLH; v_gene: TRBV27; d_gene: TRBD1; j_gene: TRBJ1-6
CDR3aa: ASTPRGFSHEQY; v_gene: TRBV12-3/TRBV12-4; d_gene: .; j_gene: TRBJ2-7
CDR3aa: ASSLVDLYGNTDTQY; v_gene: TRBV12-3/TRBV12-4; d_gene: .; j_gene: TRBJ2-3
CDR3aa: ASSGQGQLTEAF; v_gene: TRBV28; d_gene: .; j_gene: TRBJ1-1
CDR3aa: ASMALAGSTEAF; v_gene: TRBV7-3; d_gene: .; j_gene: TRBJ1-1
CDR3aa: SVVDRANSMNTEAF; v_gene: TRBV29-1; d_gene: TRBD1; j_gene: TRBJ1-1
CDR3aa: ASTGTEGGSPLH; v_gene: TRBV2; d_gene: TRBD1; j_gene: TRBJ1-6
CDR3aa: ASRTAQGPRDGYT; v_gene: TRBV6-1; d_gene: .; j_gene: TRBJ1-2
CDR3aa: ASSISRGATSTDTQY; v_gene: TRBV7-9; d_gene: TRBD2; j_gene: TRBJ2-3
CDR3aa: AWTGDFGNTIY; v_gene: TRBV30; d_gene: .; j_gene: TRBJ1-3
CDR3aa: AWRGHFGEQY; v_gene: TRBV30; d_gene: .; j_gene: TRBJ2-7
CDR3aa: ASSQEGSLGEQF; v_gene: TRBV3-1; d_gene: .; j_gene: TRBJ2-1
CDR3aa: ASSWWRAGTDTQY; v_gene: TRBV6-2/TRBV6-3; d_gene: .; j_gene: TRBJ2-3
CDR3aa: ASSYSGGNNEQF; v_gene: TRBV7-9; d_gene: TRBD2; j_gene: TRBJ2-1
CDR3aa: ASSRRPGLGGGQETQY; v_gene: TRBV12-3/TRBV12-4; d_gene: TRBD2; j_gene: TRBJ2-5
CDR3aa: SAPRGVAGGLEQY; v_gene: TRBV20-1; d_gene: TRBD2; j_gene: TRBJ2-7
CDR3aa: ASSRRGGGGLAESSTDTQY; v_gene: TRBV4-2; d_gene: .; j_gene: TRBJ2-3
CDR3aa: ATSDLDGNNEQF; v_gene: TRBV24-1; d_gene: .; j_gene: TRBJ2-1
CDR3aa: SARDWQGARQETQY; v_gene: TRBV20-1; d_gene: TRBD1; j_gene: TRBJ2-5
CDR3aa: ASSERGESSYNEQF; v_gene: TRBV5-5; d_gene: .; j_gene: TRBJ2-1
CDR3aa: ASSSIQGTEAF; v_gene: TRBV5-6; d_gene: TRBD1; j_gene: TRBJ1-1
CDR3aa: ATAPGSNQPQH; v_gene: TRBV6-1; d_gene: .; j_gene: TRBJ1-5
CDR3aa: ASSTRRRGGEFSYEQY; v_gene: TRBV12-3/TRBV12-4; d_gene: TRBD2; j_gene: TRBJ2-7
CDR3aa: SCSGREGWNTGELF; v_gene: TRBV29-1; d_gene: TRBD2; j_gene: TRBJ2-2
CDR3aa: ASSKQGGLYGYT; v_gene: TRBV7-9; d_gene: TRBD1; j_gene: TRBJ1-2
CDR3aa: ASSTTRGNNYGYT; v_gene: TRBV4-1; d_gene: TRBD1; j_gene: TRBJ1-2
CDR3aa: ASSRVAPETQY; v_gene: TRBV14; d_gene: .; j_gene: TRBJ2-5
CDR3aa: ASSLSQGAKNIQY; v_gene: TRBV7-9; d_gene: .; j_gene: TRBJ2-4
CDR3aa: ASSGGGETQY; v_gene: TRBV5-1; d_gene: .; j_gene: TRBJ2-5
CDR3aa: ASSLATPYEQY; v_gene: TRBV12-3/TRBV12-4; d_gene: .; j_gene: TRBJ2-7
CDR3aa: ASRPTSGRKGDTQY; v_gene: TRBV6-2/TRBV6-3; d_gene: TRBD2; j_gene: TRBJ2-3
CDR3aa: SARPPTSGNSEQF; v_gene: TRBV20-1; d_gene: TRBD2; j_gene: TRBJ2-1
CDR3aa: ASSPGTMNTEAF; v_gene: TRBV5-1; d_gene: .; j_gene: TRBJ1-1
CDR3aa: AWSVLDNTGELF; v_gene: TRBV30; d_gene: .; j_gene: TRBJ2-2
CDR3aa: AISALGPEQF; v_gene: TRBV10-3; d_gene: .; j_gene: TRBJ2-1
CDR3aa: SARDVVAGPSYNEQF; v_gene: TRBV20-1; d_gene: .; j_gene: TRBJ2-1
CDR3aa: ASSDNSGGANEQF; v_gene: TRBV6-1; d_gene: TRBD2; j_gene: TRBJ2-1
CDR3aa: ASSITGYNEQF; v_gene: TRBV19; d_gene: .; j_gene: TRBJ2-1